This T cell receptor beta chain is from a study of esophageal squamous cell carcinoma under preoperative chemotherapy. Study background: Samples included peripheral blood T cells as well as tumor-infiltrating lymphocytes. Study findings and constraints: Tumor-infiltrating lymphocytes showed no significant post-chemotherapy TCR diversity increase, unlike peripheral T cells. After treatment, tumor-infiltrating lymphocytes seemed to come partly from incoming peripheral T cells, not only local changes. Abundant clones tended to shrink rather than expand after paclitaxel-nedaplatin.

Comment on this clonotype: Its specificity is unknown.

The time point denotes: before preoperative PTX-NDP chemotherapy. TCRdb independently ran MiXCR on the PCR reads; one entry per CDR3 protein. The data contain some 30,000 distinct CDR3 sequences, under 55% of them seen just once; the ten biggest clones take up more than 10%. In germline, CDR1 is SGHVS, CDR2 FQNEAQ. This CDR3 is 18 amino acids long. Sample collection was performed from a patient given preoperative chemotherapy. The chain employs TRBV7-8 and TRBJ2-2, with D tentatively TRBD1 (7 bases). The J call may be wrong; the DNA end is better matched by TRBJ2-3. The TCR was taken from a human donor with esophageal squamous cell carcinoma. The donor label of this sample is uncertain. CDR3 in DNA: TGTGCCAGCAGCTTAGCGTGGCTGCGGGCGGGGAGCACAGGGGAGCAGTATTTT. Translation: CASSLAWLRAGSTGEQYF.